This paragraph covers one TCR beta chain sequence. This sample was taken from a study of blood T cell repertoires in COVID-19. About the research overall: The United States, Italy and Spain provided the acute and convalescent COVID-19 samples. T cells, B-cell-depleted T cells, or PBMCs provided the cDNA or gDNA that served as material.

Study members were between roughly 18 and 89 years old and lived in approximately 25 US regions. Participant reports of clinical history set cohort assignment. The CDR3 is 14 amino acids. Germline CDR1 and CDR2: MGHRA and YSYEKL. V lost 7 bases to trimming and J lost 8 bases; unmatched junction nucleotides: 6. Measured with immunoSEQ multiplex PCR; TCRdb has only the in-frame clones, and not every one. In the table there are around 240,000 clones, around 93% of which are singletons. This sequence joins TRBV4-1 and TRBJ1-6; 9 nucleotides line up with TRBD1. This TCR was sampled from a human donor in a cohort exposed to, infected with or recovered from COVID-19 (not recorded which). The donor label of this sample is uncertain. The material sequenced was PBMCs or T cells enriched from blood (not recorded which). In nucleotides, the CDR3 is TGCGCCAGCACTCCGGACAGGGGTGATTCACCCCTCCACTTT. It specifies CASTPDRGDSPLHF.